The 11 T cell receptor beta chains below were found in one sample sequenced in a study of cytomegalovirus exposure and HLA in healthy donors. Use of 60 Vbeta and 13 Jbeta primers characterized the PCR. The method was immunoSEQ multiplex PCR; TCRdb's version includes in-frame clones alone and lacks a portion of them. The table records roughly 52,000 clones, about 50% of them present only once. Sequencing used PBMCs. The receptors were sampled from a human donor in good health.

The V call is TRBV4-3, the J call TRBJ2-7; 7 nucleotides agree with TRBD1. This CDR3 is built from 15 residues. In germline, CDR1 is LGHNA, CDR2 YSLEER. The J segment lost 3 bases and the V segment lost 0 bases, leaving 5 bases of the junction unmatched. CDR3 bases: TGCGCCAGCAGCCAAGATCGGGACAGTGTCTACGAGCAGTACTTC. It yields the protein CASSQDRDSVYEQYF.

This clone was recorded a few times. The V call is TRBV5-6, the J call TRBJ1-3, with no clear D. Germline CDR1 and CDR2: SGHDT and YYEEEE. The CDR3 is made up of 14 amino acids. The V gene lost 0 bases and the J gene lost 4 bases, with 8 bases spanning the gap. The CDR3 DNA is TGTGCCAGCAGCTTGGGAGGGAACGGAAACACCATATATTTT. Protein sequence: CASSLGGNGNTIYF.

This clone appeared a few times. The rearrangement uses TRBV27 and TRBJ2-7; D ambiguous. Trimming shortened V by 5 bases and J by 6 bases, and 14 bases separated the two germline ends. Germline V gene sequence: CDR1 MNHEY, CDR2 SMNVEV (reference sequence). The CDR3 has 13 amino acids. This chain's CDR3 is CASSILQESEQYF. Written as DNA, the CDR3 is TGTGCCAGCAGTATCCTCCAGGAATCCGAGCAGTACTTC.

The table lists this clone with a few counts. The chain recombines TRBV7-8 with TRBJ2-7; D remains ambiguous. The CDR3 spans 13 residues. Per the germline V gene, CDR1 is SGHVS and CDR2 is FQNEAQ. V lost 5 bases and J 2 bases, leaving 10 bases between the germline ends. The CDR3 DNA is TGTGCCAGCAGCCCCCCAGGAACCTACGAGCAGTACTTC. Translated, it gives CASSPPGTYEQYF.

The sample holds a few counts of this clone. V usage is TRBV7-2 and J usage is TRBJ1-1; D unresolved. V lost 5 bases, J lost 0 bases, and 7 bases lay in between. CDR3 size: 13 residues. Germline CDR1 and CDR2: SGHTA and FQGNSA. The chain's CDR3 is CASSVTLNTEAFF. The DNA of the CDR3 is TGTGCCAGCAGCGTGACTCTGAACACTGAAGCTTTCTTT.

The V gene is TRBV4-2, the J gene TRBJ2-7; D call uncertain. CDR1 and CDR2 from the germline V gene are LGHNA and YNFKEQ. V dropped 7 bases and J dropped 5 bases, with 12 bases sitting between them. The CDR3 is 12 amino acids. The CDR3 is CASMAASDEQYF. CDR3 sequence (DNA): TGTGCCAGCATGGCGGCGTCCGACGAGCAGTACTTC.

The chain combines TRBV6-1 with TRBJ1-2; tentatively, D is TRBD1 (5 bases). The CDR3 runs to 15 residues. Germline CDR1 MNHNS, CDR2 SASEGT. V was clipped by 6 bases and J by 1 base, with 15 bases between them. The CDR3: CASSARLDSNYGYTF. CDR3 bases: TGTGCCAGCAGCGCAAGGCTTGACAGTAACTATGGCTACACCTTC.

The chain carries TRBV4-1 and TRBJ2-3, with D unclear. Germline lookup yields CDR1 MGHRA and CDR2 YSYEKL. Trimming stripped 4 bases from V and 0 bases from J, with 8 bases between. There are 14 residues in the CDR3. The CDR3 bases are TGCGCCAGCAGCCTCCACCGGAGCACAGATACGCAGTATTTT. It specifies CASSLHRSTDTQYF.

The chain has TRBV4-1 and TRBJ2-7; 8 bases match TRBD2. CDR3 length: 15 residues. V gave up 7 bases and J gave up 5 bases; unmatched junction bases: 13. Per the germline V gene, CDR1 is MGHRA and CDR2 is YSYEKL. CDR3 nucleotides: TGCGCCAGCACCCACACGGGGGGGGCAAGGGACGAGCAGTACTTC. It specifies CASTHTGGARDEQYF.

This clone is deemed medium-sized. This chain joins TRBV7-3 and TRBJ1-5, with 7 bases lining up with TRBD1. Germline V gene data show CDR1 as SGHTA and CDR2 as FQGTGA. This CDR3 comprises 13 residues. The junction had 5 bases not matched to a gene; V was cut back by 5 bases and J by 7 bases. The CDR3 spells CASSLQGNQPQHF. The CDR3 bases are TGTGCCAGCAGCCTACAGGGGAACCAGCCCCAGCATTTT.

The J gene is TRBJ1-1, the V gene TRBV11-3, with 7 bases identical to TRBD1. The CDR3 totals 13 residues. The germline gives CDR1 SGHNT, CDR2 YENEEA. Trimming at V came to 4 bases and at J to 4 bases, leaving 3 bases not matched to a gene. CDR3 sequence: CASSYQGGTEAFF. The CDR3 DNA sequence: TGTGCCAGCAGCTATCAGGGGGGCACTGAAGCTTTCTTT.